These 31 T cell receptor beta chains originate from one sample sequenced in a study of technical replicates of blood from several donors. Assay: immunoSEQ multiplex PCR; the TCRdb copy retains only in-frame clones and omits some. The profile shows tens of thousands of clones, more than 90% of them singletons. The sample was T cells isolated from PBMCs. These TCRs come from a human donor in good health.

J is TRBJ2-1 and V is TRBV4-2; 7 bases fit TRBD2. V lost 5 bases to trimming and J lost 7 bases; unmatched junction nucleotides: 8. The CDR3 is 14 residues long. In germline, CDR1 is LGHNA, CDR2 YNFKEQ. The chain's CDR3 is CASSWGRARNEQFF. CDR3 DNA: TGTGCCAGCAGCTGGGGGAGGGCCAGGAATGAGCAGTTCTTC.

The rearrangement uses TRBV9 and TRBJ2-7; TRBD1 aligns across 10 bases. With 7 bases clipped from V and 4 bases from J, the junction kept 11 bases outside the gene matches. Germline V gene sequence: CDR1 SGDLS, CDR2 YYNGEE. This CDR3 comprises 15 residues. CDR3 residues: CASAAGQGFLYEQYF. In DNA form, the CDR3 reads TGTGCCAGCGCCGCGGGACAGGGGTTTTTGTACGAGCAGTACTTC.

This clone was recorded only once. This chain uses TRBV19 with TRBJ2-3; a possible D gene is TRBD2 (6 bases). V lost 5 bases and J 4 bases, leaving 10 bases between the germline ends. The CDR3 extends over 13 amino acids. CDR1 and CDR2 from the germline V gene are LNHDA and SQIVND (reference sequence). The CDR3 reads CASSAGTPDTQYF. The CDR3 DNA reads TGTGCCAGTAGTGCGGGGACCCCAGATACGCAGTATTTT. Based on the CDR3 plus reference TRBV19 and TRBJ2-3, the full variable domain is DGGITQSPKYLFRKEGQNVTLSCEQNLNHDAMYWYRQDPGQGLRLIYYSQIVNDFQKGDIAEGYSVSREKKESFPLTVTSAQKNPTAFYLCASSAGTPDTQYFGPGTRLTVL.

The CDR3 DNA reads TGTGCCAGCAGTGCGCCGGGACAGGGAACCAAAAACATTCAGTACTTC. This gives the protein CASSAPGQGTKNIQYF. The chain carries TRBV28 and TRBJ2-4; 9 bases are shared with TRBD1. This CDR3 is 16 amino acids long. The germline V gene has CDR1 MDHEN and CDR2 SYDVKM. Trimming at V came to 5 bases and at J to 2 bases, leaving 7 bases not matched to a gene.

The chain uses TRBV18 and TRBJ2-1; D is undetermined. Germline V gene data show CDR1 as KGHSH and CDR2 as LQKENI. The CDR3 is 13 amino acids. V gave up 0 bases and J gave up 8 bases, with 8 bases separating them. The CDR3 spells CASSPPLLDEQFF. The CDR3 DNA follows: TGTGCCAGCTCACCACCCCTTCTAGATGAGCAGTTCTTC. Filled out from reference TRBV18 and TRBJ2-1, the complete variable domain reads NAGVMQNPRHLVRRRGQEARLRCSPMKGHSHVYWYRQLPEEGLKFMVYLQKENIIDESGMPKERFSAEFPKEGPSILRIQQVVRGDSAAYFCASSPPLLDEQFFGPGTRLTVL.

The rearrangement links TRBV19 to TRBJ2-1; D may be TRBD2 (7 bases). CDR1 and CDR2 from the germline V gene are LNHDA and SQIVND (reference sequence). Trimming removed 7 bases at V and 2 bases at J, with 12 bases between. The CDR3 runs 14 residues. The chain's CDR3 is CASTRGRAYNEQFF. In nucleotides, the CDR3 is TGTGCCAGTACTAGGGGGAGGGCCTACAATGAGCAGTTCTTC.

This chain links TRBV11-2 with TRBJ2-1; 7 bases align to TRBD2. V dropped 3 bases and J dropped 9; count of bases not matched to a gene: 11. This CDR3 has 15 amino acids. Germline values: CDR1 SGHAT, CDR2 FQNNGV. In DNA form, the CDR3 reads TGTGCCAGCAGCTTGCTAGCGGCCCAAGGTAGTGAGCAGTTCTTC. Its protein is CASSLLAAQGSEQFF.

The rearrangement links TRBV4-2 to TRBJ2-3, with TRBD2 matching 9 bases. This CDR3 has 16 residues. Germline lookup yields CDR1 LGHNA and CDR2 YNFKEQ. With V trimmed by 4 bases and J by 2 bases, 7 bases remained unmatched. The CDR3, as DNA: TGTGCCAGCAGCCGAGTTCTAGCGGGACTCACAGATACGCAGTATTTT. Translation gives CASSRVLAGLTDTQYF.

This chain joins TRBV6-5 and TRBJ1-5, with D possibly matching TRBD1 (6 bases). Germline lookup yields CDR1 MNHEY and CDR2 SVGAGI. The CDR3 totals 13 residues. V was cut by 2 bases and J by 6 bases, with 8 bases left in between. The DNA for the CDR3 is TGTGCCAGCAGTTACGAAGGGGGTCAGCCCCAGCATTTT. This codes for CASSYEGGQPQHF.

On this clone: The identical CDR3 is also encoded by other nucleotide sequences in the sample. J is TRBJ2-7 and V is TRBV7-2; TRBD2 might be the D (5 bases). The CDR3 totals 14 residues. V lost 2 bases and J 0 bases, leaving 8 bases between the germline ends. Germline loops: CDR1 SGHTA, CDR2 FQGNSA. As DNA, the CDR3 is TGTGCCAGCAGCTTATCTGGGAGCTCCTACGAGCAGTACTTC. Translating it yields CASSLSGSSYEQYF. The full variable domain, completed using reference TRBV7-2 and TRBJ2-7, is GAGVSQSPSNKVTEKGKDVELRCDPISGHTALYWYRQSLGQGLEFLIYFQGNSAPDKSGLPSDRFSAERTGGSVSTLTIQRTQQEDSAVYLCASSLSGSSYEQYFGPGTRLTVT.

V usage is TRBV5-4 and J usage is TRBJ2-7; no definite D call. Trimming cost V 1 base and J 3 bases, with 5 bases left between them. This CDR3 has 12 residues. Germline CDR1 and CDR2: SGHNT and YYREEE (reference sequence). The CDR3 DNA sequence: TGTGCCAGCAGCTTGAACGGCTACGAGCAGTACTTC. This codes for CASSLNGYEQYF.

This rearrangement joins TRBV11-1 to TRBJ2-3, with D possibly being TRBD2 (6 bases). The V gene lost 5 bases and the J gene lost 0 bases, with 15 bases spanning the gap. Germline CDR1 is SGHAT and CDR2 is FQDESV (reference sequence). CDR3 size: 16 residues. The CDR3 sequence: CASSPRAGWSTDTQYF. The CDR3 bases are TGTGCCAGCAGCCCTAGAGCGGGTTGGAGCACAGATACGCAGTATTTT.

The CDR3 coding sequence is TGTGCCAGTCACCTGGGACAGAATAGCAATCAGCCCCAGCATTTT. It codes for CASHLGQNSNQPQHF. The rearrangement links TRBV19 to TRBJ1-5, with TRBD1 matching 7 bases. Trimming removed 8 bases from V and 0 bases from J; junction bases left unmatched: 7. This CDR3 is 15 amino acids long. In germline, CDR1 is LNHDA, CDR2 SQIVND (reference sequence). Full variable domain (outside the CDR3, taken from reference TRBV19 and TRBJ1-5): DGGITQSPKYLFRKEGQNVTLSCEQNLNHDAMYWYRQDPGQGLRLIYYSQIVNDFQKGDIAEGYSVSREKKESFPLTVTSAQKNPTAFYLCASHLGQNSNQPQHFGDGTRLSIL.

The chain carries TRBV5-4 and TRBJ2-7; 8 nucleotides align to TRBD2. The V gene end was trimmed by 2 bases and the J gene end by 2 bases; junction bases not matched to a gene: 3. The CDR3 sequence is 14 residues long. Germline CDR1 is SGHNT and CDR2 is YYREEE (reference sequence). The CDR3 reads CASSLMGLAYEQYF. CDR3 nucleotide sequence: TGTGCCAGCAGCTTAATGGGACTAGCCTACGAGCAGTACTTC.

This chain connects TRBV7-2 to TRBJ1-2; the D is unclear. The CDR3 is 13 residues long. Trimming cost V 1 base and J 6 bases, with 9 bases left between them. Germline V gives CDR1 SGHTA, CDR2 FQGNSA. CDR3 sequence reads: CASSLVSEDGYTF. Here the CDR3 DNA reads TGTGCCAGCAGCTTAGTTTCGGAGGATGGCTACACCTTC.

The chain couples TRBV7-8 to TRBJ1-5; the D is unclear. Germline V lookup: CDR1 SGHVS, CDR2 FQNEAQ. The CDR3 totals 15 residues. Trimming shortened V by 5 bases and J by 0 bases, and 11 bases separated the two germline ends. The DNA for the CDR3 is TGTGCCAGCAGCCCCGCCGGGGTTAGCAATCAGCCCCAGCATTTT. It yields the protein CASSPAGVSNQPQHF.

The rearrangement links TRBV10-3 to TRBJ1-2; D unresolved. V was clipped by 6 bases and J by 7 bases, with 18 bases between them. This CDR3 is 14 amino acids long. Germline loops: CDR1 ENHRY, CDR2 SYGVKD. Here the CDR3 reads CAISQREGVAGYTF. DNA of the CDR3: TGTGCCATCAGCCAACGTGAAGGAGTTGCTGGCTACACCTTC.

This chain uses TRBV27 with TRBJ1-2; D perhaps matches TRBD1 (6 bases). CDR1 MNHEY and CDR2 SMNVEV come from the germline V gene (reference sequence). The CDR3 covers 14 residues. V dropped 6 bases and J dropped 4 bases, with 15 bases sitting between them. CDR3 sequence (DNA): TGTGCCAGCAGCCTAAACAGGGTTTCCTATGGCTACACCTTC. It yields the protein CASSLNRVSYGYTF.

The gene calls are TRBV28 and TRBJ2-7; TRBD1 matches at 7 bases. V lost 6 bases and J lost 2; bases outside the gene matches: 7. CDR3 size: 14 residues. Germline CDR1 is MDHEN and CDR2 is SYDVKM. The CDR3 coding sequence is TGTGCCAGCAGCCCCGGGACAGTTCCCTACGAGCAGTACTTC. It yields the protein CASSPGTVPYEQYF. Supplemented by reference TRBV28 and TRBJ2-7, the full variable domain reads DVKVTQSSRYLVKRTGEKVFLECVQDMDHENMFWYRQDPGLGLRLIYFSYDVKMKEKGDIPEGYSVSREKKERFSLILESASTNQTSMYLCASSPGTVPYEQYFGPGTRLTVT.

The gene calls are TRBV6-1 and TRBJ2-7; TRBD2 matches 10 bases. V lost 1 base, J lost 2 bases, and 2 bases stayed unmatched. CDR1 and CDR2 (germline): MNHNS, SASEGT. This CDR3 region has 15 residues. CDR3 DNA: TGTGCCAGCAGTGAAGTAACTAGCGGGGCCTACGAGCAGTACTTC. It translates to CASSEVTSGAYEQYF.

The rearrangement joins TRBV5-6 to TRBJ2-7; D is unclear. The CDR3 is 14 residues long. Germline V lookup: CDR1 SGHDT, CDR2 YYEEEE. The V end lost 5 bases, the J end lost 0 bases, and 12 bases lay between the germline ends. CDR3: CASSRVPGSYEQYF. CDR3 nucleotide sequence: TGTGCCAGCAGTCGGGTTCCCGGCTCCTACGAGCAGTACTTC.

The V call is TRBV7-2, the J call TRBJ2-5; D remains unclear. This CDR3 has 10 residues. The V end lost 5 bases, the J end lost 5 bases, and 3 bases lay between the germline ends. Germline CDR1 and CDR2: SGHTA and FQGNSA. The CDR3 coding sequence is TGTGCCAGCAGCCTGGAGACCCAGTACTTC. Protein product: CASSLETQYF.

This rearrangement joins TRBV7-2 to TRBJ1-1; D unclear. The V end lost 2 bases, the J end lost 5 bases, and 12 bases lay between the germline ends. Germline CDR1 is SGHTA and CDR2 is FQGNSA. The CDR3 is 14 residues long. The CDR3 here is CASSLYEGGTEAFF. The CDR3 DNA follows: TGTGCCAGCAGCTTATACGAGGGAGGGACTGAAGCTTTCTTT.

This clone was seen only a few times. The CDR3 loop is CASSFGADTQYF. CDR3 DNA sequence: TGTGCCAGCAGCTTTGGGGCCGATACGCAGTATTTT. The gene calls are TRBV11-2 and TRBJ2-3; TRBD1 might be the D (5 bases). The germline V gene encodes CDR1 SGHAT and CDR2 FQNNGV. The CDR3 covers 12 residues. The V end was cut by 3 bases, the J end by 6 bases, with 7 bases between.

The rearrangement uses TRBV18 and TRBJ1-4, with 12 bases lining up with TRBD1. Germline V gene sequence: CDR1 KGHSH, CDR2 LQKENI. Unmatched junction bases numbered 1, after V lost 4 bases and J lost 1 base. CDR3 length equals 16 residues. CDR3 DNA: TGTGCCAGCTCACGGGACAGGGGGCGAACTAATGAAAAACTGTTTTTT. Translation: CASSRDRGRTNEKLFF.

The J gene is TRBJ1-1, the V gene TRBV7-2, with 9 nucleotides matching TRBD1. V shed 5 bases, J shed 1 base, and the junction held 8 bases outside the gene matches. This CDR3 has 16 amino acids. Germline loops: CDR1 SGHTA, CDR2 FQGNSA. The CDR3 region is CASSPQTGGWNTEAFF. CDR3 DNA sequence: TGTGCCAGCAGCCCCCAGACAGGGGGATGGAACACTGAAGCTTTCTTT. Full variable domain (rest looked up from reference TRBV7-2 and TRBJ1-1): GAGVSQSPSNKVTEKGKDVELRCDPISGHTALYWYRQSLGQGLEFLIYFQGNSAPDKSGLPSDRFSAERTGGSVSTLTIQRTQQEDSAVYLCASSPQTGGWNTEAFFGQGTRLTVV.

This chain connects TRBV4-1 to TRBJ2-7; weak D call: TRBD2 (6 bases). The CDR3 contains 12 residues. Germline lookup yields CDR1 MGHRA and CDR2 YSYEKL. V lost 4 bases to trimming and J lost 3 bases, with 7 bases between them. In nucleotides, the CDR3 is TGCGCCAGCAGCCGGGGACTCTACGAGCAGTACTTC. Translated, it gives CASSRGLYEQYF.

The chain links TRBV9 to TRBJ2-1; 10 bases are shared with TRBD2. Per germline, CDR1 SGDLS and CDR2 YYNGEE. CDR3 length: 15 residues. V lost 4 bases to trimming and J lost 8 bases; unmatched junction nucleotides: 9. In DNA form, the CDR3 reads TGTGCCAGCAGCCCCACTAGCGGGGATCGGGATGAGCAGTTCTTC. Translating gives CASSPTSGDRDEQFF.

The genes are TRBV18 and TRBJ1-4, with 8 bases fitting TRBD1. Germline CDR1 is KGHSH and CDR2 is LQKENI. V gave up 3 bases and J gave up 8 bases; unmatched junction bases: 5. The CDR3 sequence is 14 residues long. The CDR3 bases are TGTGCCAGCTCACCGACAGGGGCAGCAGAAAAACTGTTTTTT. Encoded protein: CASSPTGAAEKLFF.

The chain has TRBV9 and TRBJ2-1, with 12 nucleotides matching TRBD2. The V gene end was trimmed by 4 bases and the J gene end by 7 bases; junction bases not matched to a gene: 6. CDR3 size: 15 residues. Per the germline V gene, CDR1 is SGDLS and CDR2 is YYNGEE. The CDR3 loop reads CASSFTGTSGNEQFF. CDR3 nucleotides: TGTGCCAGCAGCTTCACCGGGACTAGCGGGAATGAGCAGTTCTTC.

The chain couples TRBV19 to TRBJ1-5; tentatively, D is TRBD1 (6 bases). The CDR3 extends over 17 amino acids. The V gene's germline CDR1 is LNHDA and CDR2 SQIVND (reference sequence). V was pared by 3 bases and J by 2 bases, with 17 bases between. CDR3 sequence: CASSIWLGAGGNQPQHF. The CDR3 DNA reads as TGTGCCAGTAGTATTTGGCTAGGGGCAGGGGGCAATCAGCCCCAGCATTTT.